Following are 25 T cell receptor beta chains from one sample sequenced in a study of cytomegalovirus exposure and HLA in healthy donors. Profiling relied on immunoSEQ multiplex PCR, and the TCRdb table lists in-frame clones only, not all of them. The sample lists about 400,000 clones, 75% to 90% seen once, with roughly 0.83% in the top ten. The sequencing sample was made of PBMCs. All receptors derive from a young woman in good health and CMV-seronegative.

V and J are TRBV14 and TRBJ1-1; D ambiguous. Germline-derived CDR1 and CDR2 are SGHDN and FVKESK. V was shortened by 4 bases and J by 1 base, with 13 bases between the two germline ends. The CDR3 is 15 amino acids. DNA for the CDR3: TGTGCCAGCAGCCCATTCATGCACGGGAACACTGAAGCTTTCTTT. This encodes CASSPFMHGNTEAFF.

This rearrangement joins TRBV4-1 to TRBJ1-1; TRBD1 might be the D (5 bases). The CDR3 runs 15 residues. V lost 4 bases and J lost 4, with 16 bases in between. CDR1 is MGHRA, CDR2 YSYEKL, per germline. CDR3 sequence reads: CASSPPRTSSTEAFF. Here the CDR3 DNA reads TGCGCCAGCAGCCCTCCAAGGACATCCTCCACTGAAGCTTTCTTT.

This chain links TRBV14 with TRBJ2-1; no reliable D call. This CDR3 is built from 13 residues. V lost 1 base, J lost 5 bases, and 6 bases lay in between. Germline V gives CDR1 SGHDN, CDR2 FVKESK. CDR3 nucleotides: TGTGCCAGCAGCCAAGGGCGGAACAATGAGCAGTTCTTC. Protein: CASSQGRNNEQFF.

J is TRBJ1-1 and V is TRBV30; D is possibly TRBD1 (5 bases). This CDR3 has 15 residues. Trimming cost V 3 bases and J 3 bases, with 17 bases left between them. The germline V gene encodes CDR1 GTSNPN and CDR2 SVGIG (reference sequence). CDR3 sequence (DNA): TGTGCCTGGAGAGGCGAGGCACAGGCGTACACTGAAGCTTTCTTT. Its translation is CAWRGEAQAYTEAFF.

CDR3 sequence (DNA): TGTGCCAGCAGCCCCCGACAAAGTGCGTCTTACGAGCAGTACTTC. It is translated as CASSPRQSASYEQYF. The rearrangement links TRBV13 to TRBJ2-7; D remains unclear. The CDR3 is made up of 15 amino acids. Germline V CDR1 and CDR2: PRHDT, FYEKMQ (reference sequence). The V end lost 5 bases, the J end lost 4 bases, and 18 bases lay between the germline ends.

As DNA, the CDR3 is TGTGCCATCAGTGCGGACAGGGAGGGGACCTACGAGCAGTACTTC. Amino acid sequence: CAISADREGTYEQYF. The V and J genes are TRBV10-3 and TRBJ2-7; maybe TRBD1 (8 bases). With 4 bases removed from V and 2 bases from J, the gap between germline ends came to 15 bases. From germline, CDR1 is ENHRY and CDR2 SYGVKD. This CDR3 is built from 15 residues.

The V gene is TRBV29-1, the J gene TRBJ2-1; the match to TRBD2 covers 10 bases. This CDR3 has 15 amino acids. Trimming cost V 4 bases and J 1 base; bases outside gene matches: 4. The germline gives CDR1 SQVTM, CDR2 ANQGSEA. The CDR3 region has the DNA TGCAGCGTTGCTAGCGGGAGTTCGTCCTACAATGAGCAGTTCTTC. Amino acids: CSVASGSSSYNEQFF.

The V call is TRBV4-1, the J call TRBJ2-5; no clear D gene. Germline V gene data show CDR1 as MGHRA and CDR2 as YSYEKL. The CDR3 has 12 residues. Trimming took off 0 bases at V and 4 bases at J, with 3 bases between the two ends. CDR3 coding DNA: TGCGCCAGCAGCCAAGATCTAGAGACCCAGTACTTC. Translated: CASSQDLETQYF.

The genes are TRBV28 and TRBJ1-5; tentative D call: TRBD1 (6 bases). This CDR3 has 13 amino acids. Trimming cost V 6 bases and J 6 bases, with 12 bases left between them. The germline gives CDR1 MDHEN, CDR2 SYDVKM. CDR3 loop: CASRLGGGQPQHF. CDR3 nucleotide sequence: TGTGCCAGCAGATTAGGGGGGGGTCAGCCCCAGCATTTT.

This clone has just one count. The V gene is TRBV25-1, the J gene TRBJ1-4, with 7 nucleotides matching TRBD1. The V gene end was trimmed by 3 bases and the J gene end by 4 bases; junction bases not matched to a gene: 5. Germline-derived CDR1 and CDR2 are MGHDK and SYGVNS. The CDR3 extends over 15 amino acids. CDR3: CASSDSGTVNEKLFF. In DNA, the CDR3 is TGTGCCAGCAGTGACTCCGGGACAGTTAATGAAAAACTGTTTTTT.

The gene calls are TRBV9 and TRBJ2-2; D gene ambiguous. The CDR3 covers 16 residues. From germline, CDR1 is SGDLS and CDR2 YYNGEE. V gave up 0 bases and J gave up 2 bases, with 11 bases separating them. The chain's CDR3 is CASSVGATQNTGELFF. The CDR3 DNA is TGTGCCAGCAGCGTAGGGGCAACGCAAAACACCGGGGAGCTGTTTTTT.

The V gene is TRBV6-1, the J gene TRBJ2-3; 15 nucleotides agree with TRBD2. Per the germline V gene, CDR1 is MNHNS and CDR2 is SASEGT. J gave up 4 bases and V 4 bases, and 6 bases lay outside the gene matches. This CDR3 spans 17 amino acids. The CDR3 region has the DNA TGTGCCAGCAGTGGCGGACTAGCGGGGGGGCCCCCAGATACGCAGTATTTT. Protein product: CASSGGLAGGPPDTQYF.

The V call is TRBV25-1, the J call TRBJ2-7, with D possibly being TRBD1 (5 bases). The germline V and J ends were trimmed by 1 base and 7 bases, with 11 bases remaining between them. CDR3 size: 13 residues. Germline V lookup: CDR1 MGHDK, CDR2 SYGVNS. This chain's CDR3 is CASSESQGMEQYF. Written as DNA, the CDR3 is TGTGCCAGCAGTGAATCCCAGGGTATGGAGCAGTACTTC.

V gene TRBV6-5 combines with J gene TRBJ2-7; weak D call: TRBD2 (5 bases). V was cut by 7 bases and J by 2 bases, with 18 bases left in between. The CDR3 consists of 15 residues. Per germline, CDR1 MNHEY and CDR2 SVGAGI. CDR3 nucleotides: TGTGCCAGCACCCCCGCCCTGGGGAGAACCTACGAGCAGTACTTC. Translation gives CASTPALGRTYEQYF.

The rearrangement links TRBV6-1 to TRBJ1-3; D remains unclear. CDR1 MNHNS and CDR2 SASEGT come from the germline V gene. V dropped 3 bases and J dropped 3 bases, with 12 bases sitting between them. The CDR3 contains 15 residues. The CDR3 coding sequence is TGTGCCAGCAGTGAGATTGGCCGGAGTGGAAACACCATATATTTT. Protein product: CASSEIGRSGNTIYF.

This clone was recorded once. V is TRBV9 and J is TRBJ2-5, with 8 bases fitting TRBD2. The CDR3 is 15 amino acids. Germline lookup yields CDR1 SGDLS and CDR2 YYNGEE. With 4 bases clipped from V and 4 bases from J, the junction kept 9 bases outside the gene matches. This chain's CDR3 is CASSSSSGLGETQYF. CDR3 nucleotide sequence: TGTGCCAGCAGCAGTTCTAGCGGGTTGGGAGAGACCCAGTACTTC. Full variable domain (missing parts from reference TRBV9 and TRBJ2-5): DSGVTQTPKHLITATGQRVTLRCSPRSGDLSVYWYQQSLDQGLQFLIQYYNGEERAKGNILERFSAQQFPDLHSELNLSSLELGDSALYFCASSSSSGLGETQYFGPGTRLLVL.

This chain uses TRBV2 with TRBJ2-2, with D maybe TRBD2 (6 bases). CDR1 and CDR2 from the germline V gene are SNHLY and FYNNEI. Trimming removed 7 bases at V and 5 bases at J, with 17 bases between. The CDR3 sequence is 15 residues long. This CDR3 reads CASKSQLADTGELFF. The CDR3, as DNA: TGTGCCAGCAAAAGTCAACTAGCCGATACCGGGGAGCTGTTTTTT.

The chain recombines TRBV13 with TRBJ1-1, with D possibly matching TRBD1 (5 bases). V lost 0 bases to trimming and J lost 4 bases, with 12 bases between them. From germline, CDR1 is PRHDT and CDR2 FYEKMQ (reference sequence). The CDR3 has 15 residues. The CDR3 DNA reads TGTGCCAGCAGCTTAGGCTTGGGAAGGGGCACTGAAGCTTTCTTT. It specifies CASSLGLGRGTEAFF. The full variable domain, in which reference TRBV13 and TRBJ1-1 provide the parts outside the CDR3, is AAGVIQSPRHLIKEKRETATLKCYPIPRHDTVYWYQQGPGQDPQFLISFYEKMQSDKGSIPDRFSAQQFSDYHSELNMSSLELGDSALYFCASSLGLGRGTEAFFGQGTRLTVV.

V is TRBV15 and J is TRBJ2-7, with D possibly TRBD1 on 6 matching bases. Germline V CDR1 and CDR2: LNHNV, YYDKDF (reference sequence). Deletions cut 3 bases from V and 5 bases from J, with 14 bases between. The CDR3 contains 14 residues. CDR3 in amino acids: CATSRPMGADEQYF. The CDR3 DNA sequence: TGTGCCACCAGCAGGCCGATGGGGGCTGACGAGCAGTACTTC. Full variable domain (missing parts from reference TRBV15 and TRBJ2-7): DAMVIQNPRYQVTQFGKPVTLSCSQTLNHNVMYWYQQKSSQAPKLLFHYYDKDFNNEADTPDNFQSRRPNTSFCFLDIRSPGLGDTAMYLCATSRPMGADEQYFGPGTRLTVT.

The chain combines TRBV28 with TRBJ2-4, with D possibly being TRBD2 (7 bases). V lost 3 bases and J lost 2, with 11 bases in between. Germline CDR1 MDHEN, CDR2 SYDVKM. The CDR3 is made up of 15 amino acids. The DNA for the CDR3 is TGTGCCAGCAGTTTGGGGGGGCTTTCCAAAAACATTCAGTACTTC. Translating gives CASSLGGLSKNIQYF. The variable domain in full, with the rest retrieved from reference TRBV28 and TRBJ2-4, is DVKVTQSSRYLVKRTGEKVFLECVQDMDHENMFWYRQDPGLGLRLIYFSYDVKMKEKGDIPEGYSVSREKKERFSLILESASTNQTSMYLCASSLGGLSKNIQYFGAGTRLSVL.

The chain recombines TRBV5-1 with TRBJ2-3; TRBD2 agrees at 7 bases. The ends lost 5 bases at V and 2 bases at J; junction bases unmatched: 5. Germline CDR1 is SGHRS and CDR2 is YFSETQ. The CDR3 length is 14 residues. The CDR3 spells CASSPRGVTDTQYF. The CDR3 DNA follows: TGCGCCAGCAGTCCACGGGGGGTCACAGATACGCAGTATTTT.

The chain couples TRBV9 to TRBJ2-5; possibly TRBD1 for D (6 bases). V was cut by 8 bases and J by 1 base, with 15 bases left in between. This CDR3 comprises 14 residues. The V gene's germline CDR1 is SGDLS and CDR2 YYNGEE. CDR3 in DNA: TGTGCCAGAAGGGACATACAGCTCCAAGAGACCCAGTACTTC. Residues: CARRDIQLQETQYF. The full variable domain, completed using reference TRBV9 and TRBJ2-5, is DSGVTQTPKHLITATGQRVTLRCSPRSGDLSVYWYQQSLDQGLQFLIQYYNGEERAKGNILERFSAQQFPDLHSELNLSSLELGDSALYFCARRDIQLQETQYFGPGTRLLVL.

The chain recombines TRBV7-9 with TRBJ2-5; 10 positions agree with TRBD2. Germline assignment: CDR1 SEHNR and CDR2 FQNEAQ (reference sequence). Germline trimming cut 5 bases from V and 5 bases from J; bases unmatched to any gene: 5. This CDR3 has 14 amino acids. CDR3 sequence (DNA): TGTGCCAGCAGCCTCACTAGCGGGGCTGAGACCCAGTACTTC. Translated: CASSLTSGAETQYF.

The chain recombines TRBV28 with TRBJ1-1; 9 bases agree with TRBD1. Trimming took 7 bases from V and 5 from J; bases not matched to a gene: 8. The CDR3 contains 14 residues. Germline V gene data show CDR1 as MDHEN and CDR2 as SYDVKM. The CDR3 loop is CASIVGTGKTEAFF. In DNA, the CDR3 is TGTGCCAGCATCGTCGGGACAGGGAAGACTGAAGCTTTCTTT.

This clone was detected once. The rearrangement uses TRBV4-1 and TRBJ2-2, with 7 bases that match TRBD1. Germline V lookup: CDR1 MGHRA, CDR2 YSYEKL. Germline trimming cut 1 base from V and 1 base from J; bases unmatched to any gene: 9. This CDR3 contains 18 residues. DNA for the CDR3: TGCGCCAGCAGCCAAGGAAAATACAGGGGCTGGAACACCGGGGAGCTGTTTTTT. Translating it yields CASSQGKYRGWNTGELFF.